This TCR beta chain was observed in a study of human T cells and chemical hapten exposure. Looking at the study overall: There were per-sample TCR yield variations, arising mainly from small pooled library volume differences. Points from the study as a whole: DPC sensitization left the count of TCRs above 1 in 1000 unchanged.

This clonotype was counted at least ten times. What it binds is unknown. The CDR3 contains 15 residues. Germline CDR1 is MNHEY and CDR2 is SVGEGT. V lost 2 bases, J lost 4 bases, and 2 bases stayed unmatched. In the authors' workflow: Ranging from about 23,224 to 700,000, TCR counts per sample had a median value of about 96,000. TCRdb processed the RACE reads anew with MiXCR; each CDR3 protein has one entry. For this entry, the V and J calls and clone size follow TCRdb and not the study's own pipeline. The profile shows approximately 86,000 distinct CDR3 sequences, roughly a tenth of them singletons. Time point denoted: patch test 3, about 24 weeks after DPC sensitization. The treatment was: therapeutic diphenylcyclopropenone sensitization with weekly scalp DPC.

This sample comprised whole blood, obtained in connection with sensitization to the hapten diphenylcyclopropenone (DPC). The origin of this receptor is a woman aged 30 to 39 with alopecia areata. Some clones in this sample may be carry-over from other donors' samples. V gene TRBV6-2 or TRBV6-3 combines with J gene TRBJ2-1; 10 bases map to TRBD2. The CDR3 protein is CASSYGTSDYNEQFF. The CDR3 DNA follows: TGTGCCAGCAGTTACGGGACTAGCGATTACAATGAGCAGTTCTTC.